The T cell receptor (beta chain) described here comes from a study of cytomegalovirus exposure and HLA in healthy donors. CDR1 and CDR2 (germline): MDHEN, SYDVKM. This CDR3 has 11 amino acids. The V gene lost 10 bases and the J gene lost 5 bases, with 11 bases spanning the gap. Sequencing was performed with immunoSEQ multiplex PCR; in TCRdb, only in-frame clones are kept and a portion is missing. The data show over 150,000 clones, about 89% seen once. The sequence came from a woman younger than 35 in good health and CMV-seropositive. The chain links TRBV28 to TRBJ1-1; tentatively, D is TRBD1 (5 bases). Source material: PBMCs. CDR3 in DNA: TGTGCCACCCAGGGTGAAACTGAAGCTTTCTTT. It encodes CATQGETEAFF. Supplemented by reference TRBV28 and TRBJ1-1, the full variable domain reads DVKVTQSSRYLVKRTGEKVFLECVQDMDHENMFWYRQDPGLGLRLIYFSYDVKMKEKGDIPEGYSVSREKKERFSLILESASTNQTSMYLCATQGETEAFFGQGTRLTVV.